Included here is one T cell receptor (beta chain) sequence, with context. What it binds is unknown. TCR beta libraries were built from RNA through three nested multiplex PCR rounds using modified ARM-PCR. MiXCR was run by TCRdb on the multiplex PCR reads, yielding one entry per CDR3 protein. The sample holds 8,900 or so distinct CDR3 sequences, 65% to 75% seen once. These data belong to a study of tumor-infiltrating lymphocytes in glioblastoma multiforme. Findings and limits, study-wide: Clone frequencies may be distorted by unequal TCR transcripts per cell. Functional subtype sorting of these T cells was not performed. TCR plus mutation findings rest on a single glioblastoma patient.

This CDR3 is built from 12 residues. Germline V gene lookup returns CDR1 SQVTM and CDR2 ANQGSEA. Trimming took 4 bases from V and 14 from J; bases not matched to a gene: 8. The source is a male donor with glioblastoma. V gene TRBV29-1 combines with J gene TRBJ1-6; TRBD1 aligns across 7 bases. What was sequenced was brain tumor tissue. The CDR3, as DNA: TGCAGCGTTGCCAGGGACAGAATCACCCTCCACTTT. It encodes CSVARDRITLHF.